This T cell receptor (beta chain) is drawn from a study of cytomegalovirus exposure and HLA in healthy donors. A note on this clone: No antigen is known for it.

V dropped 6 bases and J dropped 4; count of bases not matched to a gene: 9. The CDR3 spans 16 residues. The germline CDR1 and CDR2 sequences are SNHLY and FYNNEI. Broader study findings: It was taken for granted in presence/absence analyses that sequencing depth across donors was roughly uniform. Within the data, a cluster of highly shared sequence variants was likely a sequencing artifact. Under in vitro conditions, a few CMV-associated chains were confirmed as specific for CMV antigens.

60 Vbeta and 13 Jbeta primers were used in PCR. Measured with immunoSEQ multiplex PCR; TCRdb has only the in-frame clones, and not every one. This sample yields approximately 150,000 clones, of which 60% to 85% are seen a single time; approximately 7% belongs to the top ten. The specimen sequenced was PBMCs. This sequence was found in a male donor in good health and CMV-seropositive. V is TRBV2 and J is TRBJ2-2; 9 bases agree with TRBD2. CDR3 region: CASREAGGPGTGELFF. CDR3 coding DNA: TGTGCCAGCAGGGAGGCGGGGGGGCCGGGCACCGGGGAGCTGTTTTTT.